This T cell receptor beta chain was captured in a study of cytomegalovirus exposure and HLA in healthy donors (dated 2017 in TCRdb). With regard to the full study: In an earlier analysis of 587 of the donors, 250 to 300 Gb of sequence data and 90 million to 130 million unique TCR beta sequences from 150 million to 200 million T cells were reported. The study used immunosequencing to profile the T cell repertoires of hundreds of subjects and linked those repertoires to cytomegalovirus serostatus. Rather than using new phenotypic data, the later analysis identified candidate immune exposures from TCR beta sequences and from how often those sequences occurred across donors. HLA typing included class I and class II loci at four-digit resolution. In addition to the first cohort of 650 to 750 subjects, a separate validation cohort of 120 different subjects was used. All discovery cohort repertoires had been generated on a single sequencing platform. A few DR-DQ haplotypes were treated as single units for association and clustering because of strong linkage in the cohort. An early release that covered several hundred HLA-typed donors contained 250 to 350 gigabases of sequencing data and around 85 million unique TCR sequences. To decide whether each TCR beta V gene segment behaved as functional or pseudogenic, an earlier analysis of some 540 of the donors relied on high-throughput TCR beta sequencing. A later genetic analysis used genome-wide SNP genotypes for 398 of the 666 donors, treating that subset as a discovery cohort. The genetic ancestry cluster associated with self-reported Caucasian donors included roughly four fifths of the roughly 400 genotyped donors. The study combined high-throughput TCR immunosequencing, statistical association of individual TCRs with disease status, and machine learning to predict cytomegalovirus infection status. Across 300 to 400 genotyped donors of the cohort, an average of roughly 250,000 unique TCR beta nucleotide sequences per donor were sequenced, and roughly 17% of those sequences were non-productive. A later analysis re-analyzed previously published TCR beta repertoires from 650 to 800 donors and added high-resolution HLA genotyping to study TCR occurrence patterns. The study was designed to test whether signatures of past pathogen exposure could be identified by cataloging public T cell receptors. Alongside the repertoire data, information on donor age, sex, ethnicity and CMV serostatus was compiled. Typing coverage differed by locus: A, B, C, DRB1 and DQB1 were typed in about 629-630 donors, DQA1 in 500 to 550, DPA1 in some 570, and DPB1 in 472. Results the study describes overall, beyond this receptor: In a later analysis, several top co-occurrence clusters were reported to appear linked to parvovirus B19, influenza, CMV and Epstein-Barr virus. A further reported finding was that TCR beta sequences accurately predicted the HLA-A and HLA-B alleles for most subjects in the first cohort. Because HLA typing was missing for some donors at each locus, association tests included only the typed subset. The classifier was reported to diagnose cytomegalovirus status with high specificity and sensitivity in both the original and validation cohorts. In an earlier analysis of some 500 of the donors, most TCR beta V segments appeared in productive rearrangements about 90% or about 30% of the time, broadly matching IMGT annotations. For the cohort, immune exposure information was limited to CMV serostatus. The earlier analysis of approximately 590 of the donors excluded 15 to 20 rarely observed V segments, including chromosome 9 orphons, because counts were too low. A group of highly shared sequence variants was considered likely to be a technical artifact of the sequencing pipeline. According to the authors, the approach could potentially be generalized to other disease states and immunological phenotypes. The 87-base-pair reads could not distinguish some IMGT-functional V segments, including TRBV6-2 and TRBV6-3, so those segments were excluded. A later genetic analysis associated a missense DCLRE1C variant with V-gene and J-gene trimming of TCR beta chains, and an independent cohort replicated the association. Strong co-occurrence of HLA alleles, especially DR and DQ, made assigning TCR associations to individual alleles difficult. This cohort had only TCR beta chains sequenced, and the lack of alpha or paired-chain data limited which features could be detected. Compared with the approximately 700-donor mean, donors in an Asian-associated ancestry cluster had fewer N-insertions in productive TCRs, according to a later genetic analysis. According to a later analysis, most CMV-associated TCR beta chains appeared to be HLA-restricted, and the HLA associations seemed to be driven largely by CMV exposure. A later analysis found that HLA-associated TCR beta chains were more clonally expanded and had lower generation probabilities than equally common non-associated chains. In the study, approximately 160 TCR beta chains were listed as associated with cytomegalovirus. Sequencing depth was assumed to be roughly uniform across donors in the presence/absence analyses, though that assumption may not hold. In a later analysis, some 18,000 TCR beta sequences were associated with specific HLA alleles at a false discovery rate of 0.05. Correlated functional status among segregating V segments might be attributable to linkage disequilibrium, but an unknown experimental factor could not be ruled out. In a later analysis, TCR association rates were found to vary across HLA loci, with the most associated TCRs seen for DRB1 alleles and the fewest for HLA-C alleles. Across donors, most TCR sequences were observed very rarely, whereas some public TCRs were present in many individuals. A few of the identified cytomegalovirus-associated TCR beta chains were confirmed in vitro to be specific for cytomegalovirus antigens.

The library relied on the immunoSEQ multiplex PCR assay. A mixture of 60 forward primers for TCR Vbeta segments and 13 reverse primers for TCR Jbeta segments was used in the multiplex PCR. The CDR3 region of rearranged TCR beta genes was amplified from genomic DNA with a multiplex PCR assay. On the Illumina HiSeq System, the amplified TCR beta libraries were sequenced as 87-base-pair reads. Per the source publication's procedure: Across the 666 repertoires, a later analysis counted 78 million or so unique TCR beta chains, roughly 11 million of which were shared by at least two donors. Raw reads were error-corrected and collapsed into unique sequences with a nearest-neighbor algorithm that merged closely related sequences to remove PCR and sequencing errors. To assign V, D and J gene segments, CDR3 sequences were aligned to IMGT reference sequences. For a sequence to be retained, a match of at least six nucleotides to both a V gene segment and a J gene segment was required. Rearrangements were classified as productive when the CDR3 lacked stop codons and remained in frame with V and J, and all other rearrangements were classified as non-productive. CDR3 was defined according to IMGT convention as the region running from the second conserved V-encoded cysteine to the conserved J-encoded phenylalanine. The earlier analysis of some 540 of the donors excluded any sequence lacking an unambiguous match to a single V gene segment. In an earlier analysis of almost 600 of the donors, a V segment was called functional when productive rearrangements were above 56.7%, and segregating when the standard deviation between donors exceeded 5%. A statistical classification framework was built to diagnose cytomegalovirus status from the catalog of TCR beta chain sequences. In a later analysis, V and J genes were assigned by comparing TCR nucleotide sequences against IMGT/GENE-DB human TR gene sequences. In a later analysis, CDR3 sequences and most-parsimonious VDJ recombination scenarios were assigned using the TCRdist pipeline. In a later analysis, each TCR beta chain was defined by its CDR3 amino acid sequence together with its V-gene family, and reads without a unique V-gene family were excluded. In a later analysis, approximately 590 highly shared, low-generation-probability nucleotide sequences were removed to address suspected cross-contamination and a sequencing artifact. For each public chain, a later analysis derived a clonal expansion index from normalized ranks of inferred template counts within each repertoire. A later analysis computed generation probabilities with a VDJ recombination model fitted to out-of-frame rearrangements, and checked the results against IGoR. A later analysis scored TCR-TCR, TCR-HLA and TCR-CMV co-occurrence with hypergeometric tests, applying a repertoire-size bias correction to TCR pairs. In a later analysis, false discovery rates were estimated by permuting HLA or CMV assignments 20 times. In a later analysis, co-occurring TCRs were grouped using DBSCAN, with TCRdist sequence similarity added in when clustering inside HLA-allele-positive subsets. Repertoires with fewer than 30,000 or more than 120,000 public chains were left out of co-occurrence clustering, as were about 5 repertoires with anomalous nucleotide sharing. Imported from immuneACCESS, the table was reduced by TCRdb to in-frame sequences with V and J called. These copies leave out some clones; in studies compared against another copy, an unresolved V gene accounts for under half, and the cause of the remainder is not known. V, J and clone size derive from that table, while D and trimming were established from the DNA sequence. This sample gives 90,000 or so clones in total; roughly three quarters of them show up just once. The ten largest clones add up to more than 20% of the sample.

CDR1 and CDR2 are drawn from the germline V gene: KGHSH, LQKENI. Trimming at the junction amounts to 0 bases on V and 5 bases on J, and the germline ends lie 7 bases apart. From the cysteine up to the phenylalanine, the CDR3 has a length of 13 residues. Only the CDR3 part of the read is kept: 39 bases, read in frame from the first base. In total, more than 500 healthy bone marrow donors made up the cohort. At the time of sampling, all cohort members were nominally healthy, though unrecorded immune exposures were likely present. The donor tested CMV seropositive, placing the donor among the roughly 270 seropositive members of the cohort. A peripheral blood sample was collected from each donor, and TCR beta sequencing was performed on peripheral blood mononuclear cells. Genomic DNA extraction from the blood cell samples was performed with the Qiagen DNeasy Blood Extraction Kit. As to this clone: This clone's antigen is unknown. Nothing much larger sits one base from this clone, and base qualities are not available.

The clonotype originates from a woman in her 50s in good health and CMV-seropositive. The V and J genes are TRBV18 and TRBJ2-5, with the D segment identity uncertain. The sample was PBMCs. Here the CDR3 is given as CASSPPSRETQYF. The DNA sequence is given as TGTGCCAGCTCACCACCGTCCAGGGAGACCCAGTACTTC.